Listed here are 27 T cell receptor beta chains from one sample, sequenced in a study of cytomegalovirus exposure and HLA in healthy donors. The PCR used 60 Vbeta and 13 Jbeta primers. The protocol was immunoSEQ multiplex PCR, while the TCRdb copy is restricted to in-frame clones and leaves out a portion. The top ten hold 11% of the sample, which has 69,000 or so clones, under 85% seen once. Sequenced material: PBMCs. These receptors were taken from a woman in her fifties or sixties in good health and CMV-seropositive.

Note on this clone: Other nucleotide sequences in the sample specify the same CDR3. The chain has TRBV14 and TRBJ2-1; possibly TRBD2 for D (6 bases). Trimming stripped 8 bases from V and 11 bases from J, with 19 bases between. This CDR3 has 13 residues. From germline, CDR1 is SGHDN and CDR2 FVKESK. CDR3 sequence reads: CASCRGPAGQQFF. The CDR3 coding sequence is TGTGCCAGCTGCCGAGGACCTGCGGGGCAGCAGTTCTTC.

The CDR3 sequence is CALSGTSGGPQETQYF. The CDR3 nucleotides are TGTGCCCTTTCCGGGACTAGCGGGGGGCCCCAAGAGACCCAGTACTTC. The chain employs TRBV30 and TRBJ2-5, with 15 bases that match TRBD2. This CDR3 has 16 residues. Looked up from germline, CDR1 is GTSNPN and CDR2 is SVGIG (reference sequence). Germline trimming cut 8 bases from V and 1 base from J; bases unmatched to any gene: 8. The entire variable domain, with the rest obtained from reference TRBV30 and TRBJ2-5, is as follows: SQTIHQWPATLVQPVGSPLSLECTVEGTSNPNLYWYRQAAGRGLQLLFYSVGIGQISSEVPQNLSASRPQDRQFILSSKKLLLSDSGFYLCALSGTSGGPQETQYFGPGTRLLVL.

The chain recombines TRBV6-1 with TRBJ2-5; tentative D call: TRBD2 (5 bases). CDR1 MNHNS and CDR2 SASEGT come from the germline V gene. V lost 5 bases and J 1 base, leaving 8 bases between the germline ends. The CDR3 totals 13 residues. CDR3 coding DNA: TGTGCCAGCAGTATGGACTTCCAAGAGACCCAGTACTTC. Its translation: CASSMDFQETQYF.

This clone came up once. V and J are TRBV4-2 and TRBJ2-1, with 9 bases that match TRBD2. Germline assignment: CDR1 LGHNA and CDR2 YNFKEQ. The CDR3 runs 16 residues. Trimming took 0 bases from V and 12 from J; bases not matched to a gene: 12. Here the CDR3 reads CASSQEWGGGAARQFF. The CDR3 DNA follows: TGTGCCAGCAGCCAAGAGTGGGGCGGGGGGGCCGCGCGGCAGTTCTTC.

J is TRBJ1-5 and V is TRBV5-5; 7 bases fit TRBD1. Germline loops: CDR1 SGHKS, CDR2 YYEKEE (reference sequence). The V and J ends lost 3 bases and 4 bases, in that order; junction bases with no gene match: 4. The CDR3 has 14 residues. Here the CDR3 DNA reads TGTGCCAGCAGCTCCGTGACAGGGAATCAGCCCCAGCATTTT. Encoded protein: CASSSVTGNQPQHF.

This clone was seen only a few times. The rearrangement joins TRBV14 to TRBJ2-7; 9 bases line up with TRBD1. The length of the CDR3 is 14 residues. The V segment lost 2 bases and the J segment 3 bases; nucleotides outside the gene matches: 2. Germline lookup yields CDR1 SGHDN and CDR2 FVKESK. The CDR3 bases are TGTGCCAGCAGCCAACGGGACAGGGTCTACGAGCAGTACTTC. Protein sequence: CASSQRDRVYEQYF.

The chain uses TRBV11-2 and TRBJ1-1, with D possibly matching TRBD1 (5 bases). Germline V lookup: CDR1 SGHAT, CDR2 FQNNGV. This CDR3 is built from 16 residues. V lost 2 bases, J lost 4 bases, and 17 bases lay in between. CDR3 region: CASSLRSGGEVTEAFF. The DNA of the CDR3 is TGTGCCAGCAGCTTAAGGTCCGGGGGAGAAGTCACTGAAGCTTTCTTT.

This chain uses TRBV19 with TRBJ1-5; D is unresolved. Deletions cut 5 bases from V and 0 bases from J, with 8 bases between. CDR1 is LNHDA and CDR2 is SQIVND in the germline V gene (reference sequence). This CDR3 has 14 residues. The CDR3 DNA reads as TGTGCCAGTAGTGAACTGAATAGCAATCAGCCCCAGCATTTT. Its translation: CASSELNSNQPQHF.

Points on this clone: Since no conserved phenylalanine or tryptophan closes the CDR3, a read error is the likely cause. Written as DNA, the CDR3 is TGTGCCTGGATTAAGCAAGACCTCACAGATACGCAGTATGTT. Residues: CAWIKQDLTDTQYV. The V gene is TRBV30, the J gene TRBJ2-3; no clear D. The V gene lost 4 bases and the J gene lost 2 bases, with 13 bases spanning the gap. The CDR3 is 14 amino acids. CDR1 GTSNPN and CDR2 SVGIG come from the germline V gene (reference sequence).

This chain joins TRBV5-1 and TRBJ1-1; tentative D call: TRBD1 (5 bases). Trimming stripped 0 bases from V and 4 bases from J, with 10 bases between. Looked up from germline, CDR1 is SGHRS and CDR2 is YFSETQ. There are 14 residues in the CDR3. The CDR3 is CASSLALGLTEAFF. The CDR3 DNA reads TGCGCCAGCAGCTTGGCCTTGGGGCTCACTGAAGCTTTCTTT.

In the case of this clone: A read error is likely, as this CDR3 ends without the conserved phenylalanine or tryptophan. The chain's CDR3 is CASSISNTDTQYV. The CDR3 DNA is TGTGCCAGTAGTATCTCCAACACAGATACGCAGTATGTT. V and J are TRBV19 and TRBJ2-3, with D unresolved. V was cut by 3 bases and J by 2 bases, with 6 bases left in between. CDR1 and CDR2 (germline): LNHDA, SQIVND (reference sequence). The CDR3 covers 13 residues.

This clone was picked up a small number of times. The chain joins TRBV19 to TRBJ1-1, with TRBD1 matching over 10 bases. V lost 4 bases, J lost 0 bases, and 11 bases stayed unmatched. This CDR3 has 18 residues. CDR1 and CDR2 (germline): LNHDA, SQIVND (reference sequence). CDR3 in DNA: TGTGCCAGTAGTACTCCCCTCGACAGGGGGCGGGTGAACACTGAAGCTTTCTTT. Encoded protein: CASSTPLDRGRVNTEAFF.

This chain links TRBV11-2 with TRBJ2-5; possible D gene TRBD1, 6 bases. The V end lost 5 bases, the J end lost 3 bases, and 13 bases lay between the germline ends. The CDR3 sequence is 14 residues long. Germline V CDR1 and CDR2: SGHAT, FQNNGV. CDR3: CASSPNTGKETQYF. Written as DNA, the CDR3 is TGTGCCAGCAGCCCGAATACAGGGAAAGAGACCCAGTACTTC.

In the case of this clone: The missing conserved phenylalanine or tryptophan at the end of this CDR3 makes a read error likely. The chain carries TRBV2 and TRBJ1-5; the D is unclear. Trimming stripped 7 bases from V and 8 bases from J, with 15 bases between. The CDR3 is 13 residues long. CDR1 is SNHLY, CDR2 FYNNEI, per germline. This CDR3 is CASTDDGIEPQHV. Here the CDR3 DNA reads TGTGCCAGCACAGACGACGGGATAGAGCCCCAGCATGTT.

The chain carries TRBV2 and TRBJ2-1, with 10 bases identical to TRBD1. The CDR3 totals 17 residues. V lost 4 bases, J lost 7 bases, and 13 bases stayed unmatched. Germline V gene sequence: CDR1 SNHLY, CDR2 FYNNEI. CDR3 in amino acids: CASSALSRDRGLNEQFF. The CDR3, as DNA: TGTGCCAGCAGTGCCTTATCCCGGGACAGGGGACTGAATGAGCAGTTCTTC.

The genes are TRBV6-6 and TRBJ2-7; perhaps TRBD1 as D (6 bases). V was cut by 5 bases and J by 0 bases, with 11 bases left in between. CDR1 is MNHNY and CDR2 is SVGAGI in the germline V gene (reference sequence). The CDR3 spans 14 residues. In nucleotides, the CDR3 is TGTGCCAGCAGTCCGACAGGTTACTCCTACGAGCAGTACTTC. Residues: CASSPTGYSYEQYF.

The chain joins TRBV11-2 to TRBJ1-3, with no clear D. V was shortened by 5 bases and J by 2 bases, with 16 bases between the two germline ends. The CDR3 spans 16 residues. Germline CDR1 and CDR2: SGHAT and FQNNGV. CDR3 protein: CASSNAPGLTGNTIYF. The CDR3 bases are TGTGCCAGCAGCAACGCCCCTGGCTTAACTGGAAACACCATATATTTT.

The CDR3: CATTGGSTDTQYF. The CDR3 DNA follows: TGTGCCACCACGGGGGGGAGCACAGATACGCAGTATTTT. The chain employs TRBV6-1 and TRBJ2-3, with 8 bases fitting TRBD2. CDR1 and CDR2 from the germline V gene are MNHNS and SASEGT. The CDR3 has 13 amino acids. The junction had 3 bases not matched to a gene; V was cut back by 10 bases and J by 0 bases.

This clone was seen more than once but under ten times. The rearrangement links TRBV6-1 to TRBJ2-3; a weak D match, TRBD2 (5 bases). This CDR3 spans 15 amino acids. V was shortened by 5 bases and J by 1 base, with 13 bases between the two germline ends. The germline gives CDR1 MNHNS, CDR2 SASEGT. The CDR3 region has the DNA TGTGCCAGCAGTCCCCGGACGAGGGGCACAGATACGCAGTATTTT. The encoded protein is CASSPRTRGTDTQYF.

The chain uses TRBV30 and TRBJ1-3, with 8 bases that match TRBD1. The CDR3 extends over 13 amino acids. The V gene end was trimmed by 1 base and the J gene end by 4 bases; junction bases not matched to a gene: 0. The germline gives CDR1 GTSNPN, CDR2 SVGIG (reference sequence). CDR3 bases: TGTGCCTGGAGTGGGGACAGGGGAAACACCATATATTTT. Protein product: CAWSGDRGNTIYF.

The chain combines TRBV10-1 with TRBJ2-3; TRBD2 matches 14 bases. Germline lookup yields CDR1 WNHNN and CDR2 SYGVQD (reference sequence). This CDR3 comprises 16 residues. With V trimmed by 7 bases and J by 4 bases, 7 bases remained unmatched. Written as DNA, the CDR3 is TGCGCCAGCACCCCCGGGACTAGCGGGGGATCAGATACGCAGTATTTT. This gives the protein CASTPGTSGGSDTQYF.

V gene TRBV30 combines with J gene TRBJ1-6, with D maybe TRBD1 (5 bases). Germline V gene data show CDR1 as GTSNPN and CDR2 as SVGIG (reference sequence). V lost 3 bases to trimming and J lost 9 bases, with 15 bases between them. This CDR3 comprises 14 residues. CDR3 nucleotide sequence: TGTGCCTGGAGGATTCAGGGTAGGAGTTCACCCCTCCACTTT. Amino acids: CAWRIQGRSSPLHF.

The chain uses TRBV7-9 and TRBJ1-1; 8 bases are shared with TRBD1. V was pared by 2 bases and J by 5 bases, with 10 bases of the junction left unmatched. This CDR3 comprises 16 residues. Germline-derived CDR1 and CDR2 are SEHNR and FQNEAQ (reference sequence). CDR3 protein: CASSLPTGVMETEAFF. Here the CDR3 DNA reads TGTGCCAGCAGCTTACCGACAGGGGTGATGGAAACTGAAGCTTTCTTT.

This clone was picked up one time. The chain employs TRBV4-2 and TRBJ2-2, with D possibly being TRBD1 (5 bases). V lost 1 base to trimming and J lost 0 bases, with 9 bases between them. This CDR3 has 16 residues. Per the germline V gene, CDR1 is LGHNA and CDR2 is YNFKEQ. CDR3 DNA: TGTGCCAGCAGCCAAGTGGCAGGGTCGAACACCGGGGAGCTGTTTTTT. It specifies CASSQVAGSNTGELFF.

The gene calls are TRBV29-1 and TRBJ2-1; 7 bases align to TRBD2. After removal of 2 bases from V and 2 bases from J, the junction contained 9 bases not matched to a gene. This CDR3 is 16 amino acids long. CDR1 is SQVTM, CDR2 ANQGSEA, per germline. CDR3 in amino acids: CSVETLLAEAYNEQFF. The CDR3 nucleotides read TGCAGCGTTGAAACCCTTCTAGCGGAAGCCTACAATGAGCAGTTCTTC.

J is TRBJ1-1 and V is TRBV25-1, with D unresolved. Between the trimmed V and J ends, which lost 3 bases and 1 base, there was a span of 9 bases. This CDR3 has 14 residues. Germline V gives CDR1 MGHDK, CDR2 SYGVNS. The CDR3: CASSEQVGNTEAFF. The CDR3 DNA is TGTGCCAGCAGTGAGCAGGTTGGGAACACTGAAGCTTTCTTT.

The chain links TRBV27 to TRBJ2-1, with 12 bases that match TRBD2. CDR3 length: 15 residues. Trimming took 10 bases from V and 5 from J; bases not matched to a gene: 9. Per the germline V gene, CDR1 is MNHEY and CDR2 is SMNVEV (reference sequence). The CDR3 nucleotides read TGTGCCACCCGGACGCTAGCGGGGGGGGACAATGAGCAGTTCTTC. Protein: CATRTLAGGDNEQFF.